A selection of T cell receptor beta chains follows, all from one sample in a study of blood T cells in healthy people across ages. A single record per CDR3 protein comes from TCRdb applying MiXCR to the 5' RACE reads. The table lists almost 1 million distinct CDR3 sequences, roughly 51% of them singletons. The sequenced sample consisted of blood. The receptors originated from a woman aged 55 to 70 in good health. Both conserved end residues are part of each CDR3. A D gene is named only where the DNA matches it firmly. Not all rows give a size; the values are once, few, many and, for expanded clones, a class.

V gene: TRBV6-6
J gene: TRBJ1-2
clone size: few
D gene: NA
CDR3 DNA: TGTGCCAGCATGCAGGATTATGGCTACACCTTC
CDR3 protein: CASMQDYGYTF

V gene: TRBV10-3
J gene: TRBJ2-7
clone size: NA
D gene: NA
CDR3 DNA: TGTGCCATCAGTAATGATAGAGGAGTTAACTACGAGCAGTACTTC
CDR3 protein: CAISNDRGVNYEQYF

V gene: TRBV25-1
J gene: TRBJ2-1
clone size: NA
D gene: TRBD2
CDR3 DNA: TGTGCCAGCAGTGATAGCGGGAGGCCATACAATGAGCAGTTCTTC
CDR3 protein: CASSDSGRPYNEQFF

V gene: TRBV12-3/TRBV12-4
J gene: TRBJ1-1
clone size: few
D gene: TRBD1
CDR3 DNA: TGTGCCACCGTAAAACCGCGACAGGGATTGAGGCGGTCGAACACTGAAGCTTTCTTT
CDR3 protein: CATVKPRQGLRRSNTEAFF

V gene: TRBV2
J gene: TRBJ2-2
clone size: NA
D gene: NA
CDR3 DNA: TGTGCCAGCAGTGATCGATGGGTGTCAGGGAACACCGGGGAGCTGTTTTTT
CDR3 protein: CASSDRWVSGNTGELFF

V gene: TRBV20-1
J gene: TRBJ1-4
clone size: once
D gene: NA
CDR3 DNA: TGCAGTGCCTTCGATGAAAAACTGTTTTTT
CDR3 protein: CSAFDEKLFF

V gene: TRBV4-3
J gene: TRBJ2-3
clone size: NA
D gene: NA
CDR3 DNA: TGCGCCAGCAGCCAAGGACAGGCTGCCGGGGGTACGCAGTATTTT
CDR3 protein: CASSQGQAAGGTQYF

V gene: TRBV5-1
J gene: TRBJ2-7
clone size: NA
D gene: TRBD2
CDR3 DNA: TGCGCCAGCAGCTTGGAGGGACTAGCGGGAGGTCCCTACGAGCAGTACTTC
CDR3 protein: CASSLEGLAGGPYEQYF

V gene: TRBV12-3/TRBV12-4
J gene: TRBJ2-4
clone size: few
D gene: NA
CDR3 DNA: TGTGCCAGCAGTTCCCTACTGGGATCACAGTACTTC
CDR3 protein: CASSSLLGSQYF

V gene: TRBV27
J gene: TRBJ2-6
clone size: NA
D gene: NA
CDR3 DNA: TGTGCCAGCAGCTATGTGACCGCTGGGGCCAACGTCCTGACTTTC
CDR3 protein: CASSYVTAGANVLTF

V gene: TRBV29-1
J gene: TRBJ2-2
clone size: NA
D gene: NA
CDR3 DNA: TGCAGCACCCAGGAAGCCCGGGGGGAGCTGTTTTTT
CDR3 protein: CSTQEARGELFF